Each of the 32 T cell receptor beta chains below was sequenced from the same sample in a study of T cell responses to AZD1222 COVID-19 vaccine. Data came from immunoSEQ multiplex PCR; TCRdb stores just in-frame clones and leaves some out. The sample includes 93,000 or so clones, about 90% of them seen just once. The specimen was peripheral blood, collected on day 0 of AZD1222 vaccination. Every receptor here comes from an adult in good health.

The rearrangement links TRBV27 to TRBJ1-2; no firm D call. Germline V gene data show CDR1 as MNHEY and CDR2 as SMNVEV (reference sequence). The CDR3 loop spans 14 amino acids. V shed 6 bases and J shed 1 base, with 12 bases lying between them. The CDR3 here is CASSPWSGNYGYTF. CDR3 in DNA: TGTGCCAGCAGCCCTTGGTCCGGTAACTATGGCTACACCTTC.

This clone was picked up one time. The chain uses TRBV29-1 and TRBJ1-1; 8 bases match TRBD1. The J segment lost 1 base and the V segment lost 7 bases, leaving 2 bases of the junction unmatched. The germline V gene encodes CDR1 SQVTM and CDR2 ANQGSEA. CDR3 length: 12 amino acids. The DNA of the CDR3 is TGCAGCGGAACAGGGGGGAACACTGAAGCTTTCTTT. Translating it yields CSGTGGNTEAFF. The full variable domain, with the rest looked up from reference TRBV29-1 and TRBJ1-1, is SAVISQKPSRDICQRGTSLTIQCQVDSQVTMMFWYRQQPGQSLTLIATANQGSEATYESGFVIDKFPISRPNLTFSTLTVSNMSPEDSSIYLCSGTGGNTEAFFGQGTRLTVV.

The chain is built from TRBV7-3 and TRBJ2-6, with TRBD1 identical over 10 bases. After removal of 4 bases from V and 2 bases from J, the junction contained 2 bases not matched to a gene. The length of the CDR3 is 16 residues. Germline V gives CDR1 SGHTA, CDR2 FQGTGA. The CDR3 reads CASSSTGGAGANVLTF. The DNA of the CDR3 is TGTGCCAGCAGCTCGACAGGGGGCGCTGGGGCCAACGTCCTGACTTTC. The full variable domain, rest sourced from reference TRBV7-3 and TRBJ2-6, is GAGVSQTPSNKVTEKGKYVELRCDPISGHTALYWYRQSLGQGPEFLIYFQGTGAADDSGLPNDRFFAVRPEGSVSTLKIQRTERGDSAVYLCASSSTGGAGANVLTFGAGSRLTVL.

This clone has more than one count but fewer than ten. V and J are TRBV4-1 and TRBJ1-3; TRBD1 is a possible D gene (5 bases). V was clipped by 6 bases and J by 0 bases, with 15 bases between them. Germline V gene sequence: CDR1 MGHRA, CDR2 YSYEKL. The length of the CDR3 is 16 residues. CDR3 coding DNA: TGCGCCAGCAGTCGAAATCAGGGACGCTCTGGAAACACCATATATTTT. Amino acid sequence: CASSRNQGRSGNTIYF.

This clone was detected only once. This chain connects TRBV2 to TRBJ2-1, with 10 bases that match TRBD1. V shed 3 bases, J shed 7 bases, and the junction held 9 bases outside the gene matches. Looked up from germline, CDR1 is SNHLY and CDR2 is FYNNEI. The CDR3 contains 16 residues. CDR3 sequence (DNA): TGTGCCAGCAGTGAGCAGGGGACAGGGGTACGGAATGAGCAGTTCTTC. It codes for CASSEQGTGVRNEQFF.

The V and J genes are TRBV30 and TRBJ1-4; tentative D call: TRBD1 (5 bases). Germline V gene data show CDR1 as GTSNPN and CDR2 as SVGIG (reference sequence). The germline V and J ends were trimmed by 6 bases and 8 bases, with 19 bases remaining between them. This CDR3 is 14 amino acids long. CDR3 nucleotide sequence: TGTGCCTGTATCCGGCAGGGCCTTGGGGAAAAACTGTTTTTT. Protein: CACIRQGLGEKLFF. Full variable domain (missing parts from reference TRBV30 and TRBJ1-4): SQTIHQWPATLVQPVGSPLSLECTVEGTSNPNLYWYRQAAGRGLQLLFYSVGIGQISSEVPQNLSASRPQDRQFILSSKKLLLSDSGFYLCACIRQGLGEKLFFGSGTQLSVL.

V gene TRBV19 combines with J gene TRBJ2-3, with TRBD1 matching 9 bases. Germline CDR1 is LNHDA and CDR2 is SQIVND (reference sequence). The ends lost 9 bases at V and 3 bases at J; junction bases unmatched: 10. The length of the CDR3 is 15 residues. CDR3 nucleotides: TGTGCCAGCGCGAGACAGGGGGTTCCAACAGATACGCAGTATTTT. Translating gives CASARQGVPTDTQYF.

CDR3: CASSPGLAGGILQETQYF. The CDR3 DNA is TGTGCCAGCAGCCCCGGACTAGCGGGGGGCATCTTACAAGAGACCCAGTACTTC. V usage is TRBV3-1 (or the pseudogene TRBV3-2) and J usage is TRBJ2-5, with TRBD2 matching 14 bases. The CDR3 covers 18 residues. Germline values: CDR1 LGHDT, CDR2 YNNKEL (reference sequence). The ends lost 4 bases at V and 2 bases at J; junction bases unmatched: 9.

This rearrangement joins TRBV11-2 to TRBJ2-1; TRBD1 agrees at 7 bases. CDR3 length equals 16 residues. V trimming: 7 bases; J trimming: 3 bases; junction bases outside the gene matches: 12. Germline lookup yields CDR1 SGHAT and CDR2 FQNNGV. CDR3: CASKGLRGTDYNEQFF. CDR3 nucleotide sequence: TGTGCCAGCAAGGGGTTAAGGGGGACAGACTACAATGAGCAGTTCTTC.

The chain joins TRBV19 to TRBJ2-7; D perhaps matches TRBD1 (6 bases). V was clipped by 7 bases and J by 5 bases, with 15 bases between them. Germline V gives CDR1 LNHDA, CDR2 SQIVND (reference sequence). The CDR3 covers 13 residues. The CDR3 reads CASKDLGTNEQYF. The CDR3 nucleotides are TGTGCCAGTAAGGATCTGGGGACAAACGAGCAGTACTTC.

The chain carries TRBV9 and TRBJ1-1, with D unresolved. CDR3 length: 13 amino acids. CDR1 and CDR2 (germline): SGDLS, YYNGEE. The V end lost 6 bases, the J end lost 2 bases, and 11 bases lay between the germline ends. The CDR3 DNA is TGTGCCAGCAATTTTTTGGGCAACACTGAAGCTTTCTTT. This encodes CASNFLGNTEAFF.

The chain has TRBV19 and TRBJ1-1; D gene unclear. CDR3 size: 11 residues. Per the germline V gene, CDR1 is LNHDA and CDR2 is SQIVND (reference sequence). The germline V and J ends were trimmed by 4 bases and 9 bases, with 9 bases remaining between them. For the CDR3, the DNA is TGTGCCAGTAGTAGCGGTAAAAAAGCTTTCTTT. This sequence encodes CASSSGKKAFF.

The rearrangement links TRBV19 to TRBJ1-5; tentative D call: TRBD1 (6 bases). V was shortened by 5 bases and J by 9 bases, with 20 bases between the two germline ends. In germline, CDR1 is LNHDA, CDR2 SQIVND (reference sequence). The length of the CDR3 is 15 residues. The CDR3 bases are TGTGCCAGTAGTTCGGCGCAGGGGATCGGTCGGCCCCAGCATTTT. Protein sequence: CASSSAQGIGRPQHF.

V usage is TRBV9 and J usage is TRBJ2-2, with D perhaps TRBD1 (6 bases). Germline V gene data show CDR1 as SGDLS and CDR2 as YYNGEE. This CDR3 is built from 16 residues. Trimming removed 4 bases from V and 5 bases from J, with 18 bases in between. The DNA for the CDR3 is TGTGCCAGCAGCCGACTTGGACAGTTTTCAACCGGGGAGCTGTTTTTT. This encodes CASSRLGQFSTGELFF.

The chain combines TRBV11-2 with TRBJ2-3, with a possible D match to TRBD1 (5 bases). CDR3 length equals 12 residues. Looked up from germline, CDR1 is SGHAT and CDR2 is FQNNGV. Trimming left V 5 bases short and J 5 bases short, with 8 bases between. CDR3 in amino acids: CASSPQGDTQYF. CDR3 nucleotide sequence: TGTGCCAGCAGCCCCCAGGGAGATACGCAGTATTTT.

This sequence joins TRBV7-8 and TRBJ1-6; 8 bases line up with TRBD1. V trimming: 0 bases; J trimming: 4 bases; junction bases outside the gene matches: 8. In germline, CDR1 is SGHVS, CDR2 FQNEAQ. CDR3 length equals 18 residues. CDR3 nucleotides: TGTGCCAGCAGCTTAGCGCCGGGACAGGACCCTTATAATTCACCCCTCCACTTT. This codes for CASSLAPGQDPYNSPLHF.

The chain links TRBV7-3 to TRBJ2-2, with 12 bases fitting TRBD2. CDR3 length: 14 residues. V shed 5 bases and J 6 bases; nucleotides not matched to a gene: 1. Germline CDR1 and CDR2: SGHTA and FQGTGA. The CDR3 reads CASSASGGAGELFF. The CDR3 DNA follows: TGTGCCAGCAGCGCTAGCGGGGGGGCCGGGGAGCTGTTTTTT.

The chain carries TRBV19 and TRBJ2-3; 8 bases match TRBD2. Trimming at V came to 4 bases and at J to 2 bases, leaving 5 bases not matched to a gene. The CDR3 runs 15 residues. CDR1 LNHDA and CDR2 SQIVND come from the germline V gene (reference sequence). This CDR3 is CASSTGGRDTDTQYF. In DNA form, the CDR3 reads TGTGCCAGTAGTACGGGAGGGCGGGACACAGATACGCAGTATTTT. Looking up the rest from reference TRBV19 and TRBJ2-3 gives the full variable domain: DGGITQSPKYLFRKEGQNVTLSCEQNLNHDAMYWYRQDPGQGLRLIYYSQIVNDFQKGDIAEGYSVSREKKESFPLTVTSAQKNPTAFYLCASSTGGRDTDTQYFGPGTRLTVL.

The chain links TRBV27 to TRBJ2-5; 11 bases are shared with TRBD1. In germline, CDR1 is MNHEY, CDR2 SMNVEV (reference sequence). J gave up 5 bases and V 2 bases, and 4 bases lay outside the gene matches. The CDR3 is made up of 15 amino acids. The CDR3 reads CASSLRTGGWETQYF. CDR3 coding DNA: TGTGCCAGCAGTTTAAGGACAGGGGGCTGGGAGACCCAGTACTTC.

This CDR3 reads CASSASGTSLIPLHF. The CDR3 region has the DNA TGTGCCAGCAGCGCTTCCGGGACATCTTTAATCCCCCTCCACTTT. This chain joins TRBV9 and TRBJ1-6, with D possibly being TRBD1 (6 bases). Germline CDR1 is SGDLS and CDR2 is YYNGEE. This CDR3 region has 15 residues. Trimming shortened V by 3 bases and J by 13 bases, and 20 bases separated the two germline ends.

The CDR3 loop reads CATSDPAQGGRLGQFF. Here the CDR3 DNA reads TGTGCCACCAGTGATCCCGCGCAGGGTGGCCGTCTGGGGCAGTTCTTC. The rearrangement links TRBV24-1 to TRBJ2-1; D may be TRBD1 (5 bases). The CDR3 consists of 16 residues. Germline CDR1 reads KGHDR; CDR2 reads SFDVKD. V was trimmed by 3 bases and J by 12 bases, leaving 23 bases between them.

This clone appeared once. The J gene is TRBJ1-1, the V gene TRBV6-2 or TRBV6-3; 9 positions match TRBD1. J gave up 6 bases and V 4 bases, and 12 bases lay outside the gene matches. The CDR3 sequence is 16 residues long. CDR1 and CDR2 from the germline V gene are MNHEY and SVGEGT. The chain's CDR3 is CASSLSPGQGVAEAFF. The CDR3, as DNA: TGTGCCAGCAGTTTATCGCCGGGACAGGGAGTCGCTGAAGCTTTCTTT.

The chain links TRBV9 to TRBJ2-5; 15 nucleotides line up with TRBD2. After removal of 1 base from V and 2 bases from J, the junction contained 6 bases not matched to a gene. Germline V gene data show CDR1 as SGDLS and CDR2 as YYNGEE. This CDR3 region has 18 residues. In nucleotides, the CDR3 is TGTGCCAGCAGCGTAACCCCAGGGACTAGCGGGGGGCAAGAGACCCAGTACTTC. The encoded protein is CASSVTPGTSGGQETQYF.

The rearrangement uses TRBV7-9 and TRBJ2-3; 15 bases align to TRBD2. V was pared by 3 bases and J by 3 bases, with 1 base of the junction left unmatched. The CDR3 length is 16 residues. Germline CDR1 SEHNR, CDR2 FQNEAQ (reference sequence). The CDR3 DNA follows: TGTGCCAGCAGCTTGGGACTAGCGGGGGGTACAGATACGCAGTATTTT. It translates to CASSLGLAGGTDTQYF.

The chain combines TRBV7-9 with TRBJ2-1; D not certain. CDR3 length: 11 amino acids. Germline CDR1 and CDR2: SEHNR and FQNEAQ (reference sequence). V lost 0 bases, J lost 6 bases, and 0 bases lay in between. CDR3 loop: CASSLANEQFF. The CDR3 nucleotides read TGTGCCAGCAGCTTAGCCAATGAGCAGTTCTTC.

The chain is built from TRBV3-1 (or the pseudogene TRBV3-2) and TRBJ2-1, with D perhaps matching TRBD2 (6 bases). The CDR3 contains 16 residues. Trimming removed 4 bases from V and 3 bases from J, with 16 bases in between. Germline-derived CDR1 and CDR2 are LGHDT and YNNKEL (reference sequence). The CDR3 reads CASSLPAGIGYNEQFF. In DNA, the CDR3 is TGTGCCAGCAGCCTCCCCGCGGGGATCGGCTACAATGAGCAGTTCTTC.

This chain links TRBV19 with TRBJ2-3, with 7 bases that match TRBD2. This CDR3 comprises 15 residues. Germline CDR1 and CDR2: LNHDA and SQIVND (reference sequence). The ends lost 3 bases at V and 0 bases at J; junction bases unmatched: 3. The CDR3 DNA follows: TGTGCCAGTAGTATGCAGCGGGACAGCACAGATACGCAGTATTTT. It translates to CASSMQRDSTDTQYF.

The CDR3 is CATSVAGMNTGELFF. As DNA, the CDR3 is TGTGCCACCAGTGTGGCAGGGATGAACACCGGGGAGCTGTTTTTT. This sequence joins TRBV24-1 and TRBJ2-2; TRBD1 is a possible D gene (5 bases). Trimming took 5 bases from V and 1 from J, leaving 10 bases between them. CDR3 length: 15 amino acids. Looked up from germline, CDR1 is KGHDR and CDR2 is SFDVKD.

The DNA for the CDR3 is TGTGCCAGCAGCCCGGACAGGTCCCTCGACGAGCAGTACTTC. Translating gives CASSPDRSLDEQYF. V gene TRBV7-8 combines with J gene TRBJ2-7, with 7 bases aligning to TRBD1. Germline V gene data show CDR1 as SGHVS and CDR2 as FQNEAQ. Trimming removed 5 bases from V and 5 bases from J; junction bases left unmatched: 9. The CDR3 sequence is 14 residues long.

V and J are TRBV10-1 and TRBJ1-1, with 8 bases matching TRBD1. V shed 3 bases and J 4 bases; nucleotides not matched to a gene: 7. Per germline, CDR1 WNHNN and CDR2 SYGVQD (reference sequence). There are 15 residues in the CDR3. For the CDR3, the DNA is TGCGCCAGCAGTGAAGGACAGGGAGGTTCCACTGAAGCTTTCTTT. It codes for CASSEGQGGSTEAFF.

The chain joins TRBV18 to TRBJ2-7, with TRBD2 as a possible D gene (7 bases). Germline V gives CDR1 KGHSH, CDR2 LQKENI. The CDR3 spans 15 residues. Trimming removed 1 base from V and 2 bases from J, with 12 bases in between. CDR3 nucleotide sequence: TGTGCCAGCTCACCACTCCGGGGGGCACCCTACGAGCAGTACTTC. The encoded protein is CASSPLRGAPYEQYF.

The gene calls are TRBV13 and TRBJ2-6; D is uncertain. The CDR3 loop spans 13 amino acids. V lost 7 bases, J lost 0 bases, and 4 bases lay in between. Germline-derived CDR1 and CDR2 are PRHDT and FYEKMQ (reference sequence). The CDR3 loop reads CASTRSGANVLTF. The CDR3 DNA sequence: TGTGCCAGCACCCGCTCTGGGGCCAACGTCCTGACTTTC.